The rows below give T cell receptor beta chains drawn from one sample of a study of blood T cells in healthy people across ages. One entry per CDR3 protein results from TCRdb running MiXCR on the 5' RACE reads. Found here are 540,000 or so distinct CDR3 sequences, around half of them singletons; the top ten hold around 25%. The sample taken for sequencing was blood. All receptors come from a man older than 75 in good health. CDR3s include the opening cysteine and the closing phenylalanine or tryptophan.

V	CDR3
TRBV5-1	CASSFGDSQETQYF
TRBV7-2	CASSFAGVEDTQYF
TRBV7-9	CASSIRTNTDTQYF
TRBV7-2	CPSSSPSTGYFRYGYTF
TRBV5-5	CASSPNPGQGGPYSDTQYF
TRBV7-2	CASSLWGEAFF
TRBV27	CAGSLIAGVAKNIQYF
TRBV9	CASSGSGEVISYNEQFF
TRBV30	CAWTTVGPDGYTF
TRBV4-2	CASSQKSRKLAGVEDTQYF
TRBV5-1	CASSFFTPGALGGYTF
TRBV4-1	CASSHRGISTGELFF
TRBV4-2	CASSQATGQRNTEAFF
TRBV9	CASSPHSTSGGNEQFF
TRBV5-1	CASSLEGFLYEQYF
TRBV6-6	CASSAPGVNTEAFF
TRBV7-9	CASSLAGGSGNTIYF
TRBV6-2/TRBV6-3	CASRPTATNEKLFF
TRBV6-6	CATQTGASNQPQHF
TRBV20-1	CSARTAGRGDSPLHF
TRBV6-2/TRBV6-3	CASATRGRGYNEQFF
TRBV7-9	CASSLLDRAQFF
TRBV7-3	CASSLALAGVDEQYF
TRBV10-3	CASQLDIQSYNEQFF
TRBV29-1	CSAEDRGGYTF
TRBV5-1	CASSLGRTHTEAFF
TRBV5-1	CASSPNGGAQNIQYF
TRBV7-2	CASSLEYRGDNYGYTF
TRBV7-2	CASSLAGPSSYKEQFF
TRBV10-3	CAISVGDAYSNQPQHF
TRBV5-6	CASSRGQGYYEQYF
TRBV29-1	CSVDQETQYF
TRBV20-1	CSANPDDRAGGYTF
TRBV7-2	CASSKTGTSGRVEQFF
TRBV27	CASSFTGGNEQYF
TRBV27	CASTERTGLGQPQHF
TRBV4-2	CASSREMGQGNQPQHF
TRBV30	CAWSQGFYNEQFF
TRBV27	CASSPPGLAFNEQYF
TRBV5-4	CASSLGAGAGNEQFF
TRBV4-3	CASSQDPQREGEQFF
TRBV5-5	CASSPSQGETQYF
TRBV29-1	CSVGLADYEQYF
TRBV6-6	CASILGLPEGNQPQHF
TRBV28	CASRINYEQYF
TRBV7-3	CASSLNSNNEQFF
TRBV7-2	CASSLAPARTDTQYF
TRBV11-2	CASSSGPTVLGYTF
TRBV10-3	CATRGSPYEQYF
TRBV6-6	CASSSLRTGQETQYF
TRBV7-2	CASSPKGQGGPNYGYTF
TRBV6-5	CASSYSKYRTSRSYEQYF
TRBV7-9	CASSRTGSYEQFF
TRBV6-5	CASSSRAEQYF
TRBV27	CASTRKTTGTLFNSPLHF